A single T cell receptor beta chain is shown here with its context. The antigen is undetermined. The data are from a study of CD8+ T cells in alopecia areata. Study-wide results and caveats: Clonality exceeded that of normal scalp in lesional scalp, most notably in alopecia totalis/universalis.

Treatment specified: oral pan-JAK inhibitor, 5-10 mg twice daily. V lost 5 bases, J lost 2 bases, and 4 bases stayed unmatched. This CDR3 has 17 amino acids. Germline lookup yields CDR1 LNHDA and CDR2 SQIVND (reference sequence). Extracted RNA was reverse transcribed, and the resulting cDNA served as sequencing template. Profiling relied on immunoSEQ multiplex PCR, and the TCRdb table lists in-frame clones only, not all of them. The sample yields 150,000 to 200,000 clones, roughly 66% seen once. The sequenced sample was CD4+ T cells sorted from blood, obtained at week 24, from a patient treated with tofacitinib. This chain joins TRBV19 and TRBJ2-4, with 15 bases matching TRBD2. This clonotype originated in a human donor with alopecia areata. This CDR3 reads CASSVGTSGGPKNIQYF. As DNA, the CDR3 is TGTGCCAGTAGTGTGGGGACTAGCGGGGGGCCCAAAAACATTCAGTACTTC.